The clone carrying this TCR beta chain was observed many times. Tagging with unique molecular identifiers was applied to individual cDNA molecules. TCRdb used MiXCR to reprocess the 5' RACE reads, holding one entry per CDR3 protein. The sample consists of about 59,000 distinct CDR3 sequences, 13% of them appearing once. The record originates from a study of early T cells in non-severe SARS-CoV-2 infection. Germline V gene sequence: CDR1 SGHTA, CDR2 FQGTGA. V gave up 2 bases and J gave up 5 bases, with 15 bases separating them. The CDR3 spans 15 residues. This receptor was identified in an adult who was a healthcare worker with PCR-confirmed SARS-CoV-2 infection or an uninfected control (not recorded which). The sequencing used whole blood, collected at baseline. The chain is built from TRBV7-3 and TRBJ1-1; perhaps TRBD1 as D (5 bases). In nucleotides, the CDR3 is TGTGCCAGCAGCTTATCCCCGTTGGGGGGAACTGAAGCTTTCTTT. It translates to CASSLSPLGGTEAFF.